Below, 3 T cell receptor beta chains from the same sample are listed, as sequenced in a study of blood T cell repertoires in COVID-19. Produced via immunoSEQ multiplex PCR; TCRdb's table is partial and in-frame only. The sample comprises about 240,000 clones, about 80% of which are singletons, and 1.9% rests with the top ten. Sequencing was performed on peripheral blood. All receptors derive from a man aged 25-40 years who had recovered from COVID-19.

The CDR3 is CASRGLAGSTDTQYF. In DNA form, the CDR3 reads TGCGCCAGCAGAGGTCTAGCGGGGAGCACAGATACGCAGTATTTT. This chain joins TRBV10-2 and TRBJ2-3, with 9 bases identical to TRBD2. After removal of 6 bases from V and 0 bases from J, the junction contained 4 bases not matched to a gene. CDR3 length equals 15 residues. CDR1 and CDR2 from the germline V gene are WSHSY and SAAADI.

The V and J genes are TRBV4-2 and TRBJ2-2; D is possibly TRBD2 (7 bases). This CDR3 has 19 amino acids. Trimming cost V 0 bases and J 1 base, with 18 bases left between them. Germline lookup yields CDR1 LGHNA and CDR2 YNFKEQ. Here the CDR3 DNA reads TGTGCCAGCAGCCAAGAATCCCTTGGGGGGGCGCAGAACACCGGGGAGCTGTTTTTT. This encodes CASSQESLGGAQNTGELFF.

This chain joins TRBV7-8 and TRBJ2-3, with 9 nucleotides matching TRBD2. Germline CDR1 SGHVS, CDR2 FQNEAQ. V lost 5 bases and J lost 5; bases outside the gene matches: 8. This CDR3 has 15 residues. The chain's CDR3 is CASSEPSGAGDTQYF. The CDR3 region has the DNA TGTGCCAGCAGCGAACCTAGCGGGGCCGGAGATACGCAGTATTTT.